This T cell receptor (beta chain) was sequenced for a study of T-cell memory formation after mild COVID-19. This clonotype occurred a few times. Its antigen remains unknown. TCRdb re-called the 5' RACE reads with MiXCR, one entry per CDR3 protein. The data contain under 550,000 distinct CDR3 sequences, about 20% of them singletons. Findings and limits, study-wide: Day 37-peaking second-wave clones had unconfirmed SARS-CoV-2 specificity. The pre-infection memory compartment contained some responding clones, suggesting cross-reactive memory joined.

The V gene lost 1 base and the J gene lost 3 bases, with 13 bases spanning the gap. CDR1 and CDR2 from the germline V gene are SGHRS and YFSETQ. The CDR3 extends over 15 amino acids. The clonotype originates from a man in his late teens or twenties who had mild COVID-19 (a few samples of this study predate the infection). Cell type and time point are not known. The chain carries TRBV5-1 and TRBJ2-5; either TRBD1 or TRBD2 may supply D (5 bases each). The sequenced sample consisted of PBMCs or a T cell subset sorted from them (not recorded which). CDR3 nucleotide sequence: TGCGCCAGCAGCTTGCTGCCAGGGACGGAAGAGACCCAGTACTTC. Translating it yields CASSLLPGTEETQYF.